Following are 11 T cell receptor beta chains from one sample sequenced in a study of a mutant IDH1 vaccine in newly diagnosed glioma. Profiling relied on immunoSEQ multiplex PCR, and the TCRdb table lists in-frame clones only, not all of them. The sample has over 50,000 clones; over 80% are singletons. The time point: week 5, during vaccination. Every vaccine dose comprised 300 ug of mutant IDH1 20-mer peptide plus topical imiquimod. These TCRs' antigens remain unknown. Sequencing was performed on PBMCs, taken from a glioma patient whose treatment included an IDH1 peptide vaccine. The receptors come from a woman aged 35 to 49 with glioma.

The chain joins TRBV9 to TRBJ2-3; D possibly corresponds to TRBD1 (5 bases). Trimming cost V 3 bases and J 2 bases, with 19 bases left between them. The CDR3 covers 17 residues. Germline values: CDR1 SGDLS, CDR2 YYNGEE. The CDR3 protein is CASSADHRQRYTDTQYF. The CDR3 DNA reads as TGTGCCAGCAGCGCCGATCACCGACAGCGCTACACAGATACGCAGTATTTT. Supplemented by reference TRBV9 and TRBJ2-3, the full variable domain reads DSGVTQTPKHLITATGQRVTLRCSPRSGDLSVYWYQQSLDQGLQFLIQYYNGEERAKGNILERFSAQQFPDLHSELNLSSLELGDSALYFCASSADHRQRYTDTQYFGPGTRLTVL.

The chain is built from TRBV2 and TRBJ1-3; D uncertain. Looked up from germline, CDR1 is SNHLY and CDR2 is FYNNEI. The CDR3 consists of 16 residues. The ends were cut back, 3 bases at V and 0 bases at J, with 12 bases in the middle. The CDR3: CASSERSPHSGNTIYF. The CDR3 region has the DNA TGTGCCAGCAGTGAGCGCAGTCCGCACTCTGGAAACACCATATATTTT. Drawing the rest from reference TRBV2 and TRBJ1-3, the complete variable domain is EPEVTQTPSHQVTQMGQEVILRCVPISNHLYFYWYRQILGQKVEFLVSFYNNEISEKSEIFDDQFSVERPDGSNFTLKIRSTKLEDSAMYFCASSERSPHSGNTIYFGEGSWLTVV.

V gene TRBV7-6 combines with J gene TRBJ2-6; D gene ambiguous. Trimming removed 0 bases from V and 0 bases from J, with 9 bases in between. This CDR3 region has 17 residues. The V gene's germline CDR1 is SGHVS and CDR2 FNYEAQ. CDR3 sequence reads: CASSLAIRPSGANVLTF. CDR3 DNA: TGTGCCAGCAGCTTAGCTATACGGCCCTCTGGGGCCAACGTCCTGACTTTC. Supplemented by reference TRBV7-6 and TRBJ2-6, the full variable domain reads GAGVSQSPRYKVTKRGQDVALRCDPISGHVSLYWYRQALGQGPEFLTYFNYEAQQDKSGLPNDRFSAERPEGSISTLTIQRTEQRDSAMYRCASSLAIRPSGANVLTFGAGSRLTVL.

CDR3 DNA: TGTGCCAGCAGCACGAAGGGCATGTTAATGAACACTGAAGCTTTCTTT. Translated: CASSTKGMLMNTEAFF. The chain has TRBV7-9 and TRBJ1-1; D is ambiguous. Germline lookup yields CDR1 SEHNR and CDR2 FQNEAQ (reference sequence). Trimming took 5 bases from V and 0 from J, leaving 16 bases between them. The CDR3 loop spans 16 amino acids.

V usage is TRBV5-1 and J usage is TRBJ2-7; possibly TRBD1 for D (6 bases). Germline loops: CDR1 SGHRS, CDR2 YFSETQ. V shed 3 bases and J shed 4 bases, with 20 bases lying between them. This CDR3 comprises 16 residues. CDR3 amino acids: CASSSTPRGQTYEQYF. The CDR3 DNA reads TGCGCCAGCAGCTCCACCCCCCGCGGACAGACATACGAGCAGTACTTC.

The V call is TRBV6-5, the J call TRBJ1-1; tentatively, D is TRBD1 (5 bases). Germline CDR1 is MNHEY and CDR2 is SVGAGI. Trimming cost V 0 bases and J 6 bases, with 8 bases left between them. The CDR3 sequence is 13 residues long. DNA for the CDR3: TGTGCCAGCAGTTACTCTAGGGGATCTGAAGCTTTCTTT. As protein: CASSYSRGSEAFF.

This sequence joins TRBV6-1 and TRBJ2-5, with D hard to call. Germline CDR1 reads MNHNS; CDR2 reads SASEGT. Trimming took 8 bases from V and 7 from J, leaving 14 bases between them. The CDR3 totals 12 residues. The CDR3 DNA follows: TGTGCCAGCCGCGACATAGTAGGGACCCAGTACTTC. It codes for CASRDIVGTQYF.

The V gene is TRBV7-9, the J gene TRBJ1-3; D may be TRBD1 (5 bases). The CDR3 covers 15 residues. CDR1 and CDR2 from the germline V gene are SEHNR and FQNEAQ (reference sequence). V was pared by 6 bases and J by 3 bases, with 15 bases between. CDR3 sequence reads: CASSLRQPGGNTIYF. The DNA of the CDR3 is TGTGCCAGCAGTCTAAGACAGCCGGGTGGAAACACCATATATTTT.

The chain uses TRBV5-4 and TRBJ1-6; 8 bases match TRBD1. The CDR3 is 20 amino acids. The J segment lost 1 base and the V segment lost 2 bases, leaving 14 bases of the junction unmatched. Per the germline V gene, CDR1 is SGHNT and CDR2 is YYREEE (reference sequence). The CDR3, as DNA: TGTGCCAGCAGCTTACCATCGGACAGGGTGGTGGATTCCTATAATTCACCCCTCCACTTT. As protein: CASSLPSDRVVDSYNSPLHF.

The chain carries TRBV19 and TRBJ1-1; 7 positions match TRBD1. The length of the CDR3 is 13 residues. Germline values: CDR1 LNHDA, CDR2 SQIVND (reference sequence). J gave up 7 bases and V 3 bases, and 5 bases lay outside the gene matches. The CDR3 here is CASSMRGPVEAFF. The CDR3, as DNA: TGTGCCAGTAGTATGAGGGGGCCGGTTGAAGCTTTCTTT. The full variable domain, with the rest looked up from reference TRBV19 and TRBJ1-1, is DGGITQSPKYLFRKEGQNVTLSCEQNLNHDAMYWYRQDPGQGLRLIYYSQIVNDFQKGDIAEGYSVSREKKESFPLTVTSAQKNPTAFYLCASSMRGPVEAFFGQGTRLTVV.

This clone was seen a few times. This chain uses TRBV19 with TRBJ1-1, with TRBD1 matching 9 bases. There are 13 residues in the CDR3. CDR1 and CDR2 (germline): LNHDA, SQIVND (reference sequence). V lost 5 bases to trimming and J lost 5 bases; unmatched junction nucleotides: 3. This CDR3 is CASSSDRGTEAFF. DNA for the CDR3: TGTGCCAGTAGTTCGGACAGGGGAACTGAAGCTTTCTTT.